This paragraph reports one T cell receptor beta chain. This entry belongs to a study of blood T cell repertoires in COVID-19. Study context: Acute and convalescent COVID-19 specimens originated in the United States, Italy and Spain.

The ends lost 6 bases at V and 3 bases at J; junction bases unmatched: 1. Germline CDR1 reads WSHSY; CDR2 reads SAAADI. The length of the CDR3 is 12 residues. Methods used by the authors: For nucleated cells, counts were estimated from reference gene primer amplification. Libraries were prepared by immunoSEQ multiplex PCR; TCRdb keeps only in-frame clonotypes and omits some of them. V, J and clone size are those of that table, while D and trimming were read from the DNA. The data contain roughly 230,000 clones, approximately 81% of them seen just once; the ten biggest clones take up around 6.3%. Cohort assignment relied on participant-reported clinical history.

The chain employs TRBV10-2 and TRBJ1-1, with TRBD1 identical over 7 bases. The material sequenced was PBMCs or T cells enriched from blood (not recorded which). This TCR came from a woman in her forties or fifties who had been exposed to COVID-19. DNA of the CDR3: TGCGCCAGCAGCCAGGGGGACACTGAAGCTTTCTTT. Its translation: CASSQGDTEAFF.